These T cell receptor beta chains were read from a single sample in a study of cytomegalovirus exposure and HLA in healthy donors. Libraries were prepared by immunoSEQ multiplex PCR; TCRdb keeps only in-frame clonotypes and omits some of them. The table lists 70,000 to 100,000 clones, roughly 71% of them singletons. The sample taken for sequencing was PBMCs. All receptors come from a man aged 45-65 years in good health and CMV-seronegative. The CDR3 runs from the conserved cysteine through the conserved F or W. A D gene is named only where the DNA matches it firmly. Size values are once, few and many counts, or a class for expanded clones, and some rows have none.

j_gene	abundance	v_gene	d_gene	CDR3nt	CDR3aa
TRBJ2-1	-	TRBV6-4	TRBD2	TGTGCCAGCAGTGACTCCACCCTAGCGGGAGGCAATGAGCAGTTCTTC	CASSDSTLAGGNEQFF
TRBJ2-1	once	TRBV20-1	-	TGCAGTGCCGATAGCGGAGAGCAGTTCTTC	CSADSGEQFF
TRBJ2-5	-	TRBV28	TRBD2	TGTGCCAGCAGCCGGACTAGAGAGACCCAGTACTTC	CASSRTRETQYF
TRBJ2-7	-	TRBV29-1	TRBD1	TGCAGCGTGGGGGACAGCTACGAGCAGTACTTC	CSVGDSYEQYF
TRBJ1-1	-	TRBV5-1	-	TGCGCCAGCAGCTGGGAAGCAGGGGTAGTGACTGAAGCTTTCTTT	CASSWEAGVVTEAFF
TRBJ2-5	-	TRBV5-4	-	TGTGCCAGCAGCTTGTCCCCGAGGGCGGGAGAGACCCAGTACTTC	CASSLSPRAGETQYF
TRBJ2-1	-	TRBV28	TRBD1	TGTGCCAGCAGTTTTTCTGGACAGGGGGAGCAGTTCTTC	CASSFSGQGEQFF
TRBJ2-3	-	TRBV19	TRBD2	TGTGCCAGTAGTATGGGCCTAGCGGCAGATACGCAGTATTTT	CASSMGLAADTQYF
TRBJ2-5	-	TRBV10-3	TRBD1	TGTGCCATCAGGAGAGATGGGACAGGGGGCAGAGAGACCCAGTACTTC	CAIRRDGTGGRETQYF
TRBJ2-3	-	TRBV5-1	TRBD1	TGCGCCAGCAGCCTGACAGGGGCGCAGAGATTTCCAGATACGCAGTATTTT	CASSLTGAQRFPDTQYF
TRBJ1-5	-	TRBV29-1	-	TGCAGCGTCACCACGGGGGGTCAGCCCCAGCATTTT	CSVTTGGQPQHF
TRBJ2-7	-	TRBV18	-	TGTGCCAGCTCACTGGCAGGTTCCTACGAGCAGTACTTC	CASSLAGSYEQYF
TRBJ2-1	-	TRBV11-3	-	TGTGCCAGCAGCTTAGGGGGACTGGAGAATGAGCAGTTCTTC	CASSLGGLENEQFF
TRBJ1-1	once	TRBV18	-	TGTGCCAGCTCACCGGCGAGGGACACTGAAGCTTTCTTT	CASSPARDTEAFF
TRBJ2-3	-	TRBV11-3	TRBD1	TGTGCCAGCAGCTTAAACCCGACAGGGGGCTTCACAGATACGCAGTATTTT	CASSLNPTGGFTDTQYF
TRBJ1-1	-	TRBV5-6	-	TGTGCCAGCAGCTTGGGCAGGCTGAACACTGAAGCTTTCTTT	CASSLGRLNTEAFF
TRBJ1-1	-	TRBV7-2	TRBD1	TGTGCCAGCAGCCAAGGGACAGGGGCTTTCTTT	CASSQGTGAFF
TRBJ2-5	-	TRBV2	TRBD1	TGTGCCAGCATTCCCCGGGACAGGCCCCAAGAGACCCAGTACTTC	CASIPRDRPQETQYF
TRBJ1-1	-	TRBV6-1	TRBD1	TGTGCCAGCAGTGTCCGGACAGGGTGGGCAAGGGCCACTGAAGCTTTCTTT	CASSVRTGWARATEAFF
TRBJ2-5	-	TRBV9	-	TGTGCCAGCAGCGGAGGGATCCAAGAGACCCAGTACTTC	CASSGGIQETQYF
TRBJ2-3	-	TRBV4-2	-	TGTGCCAGCAACGCAGGGCCAAGCACAGATACGCAGTATTTT	CASNAGPSTDTQYF
TRBJ1-3	-	TRBV6-1	TRBD1	TGTGCCAGCTATGACAGGGGCGGAAACACCATATATTTT	CASYDRGGNTIYF
TRBJ2-3	-	TRBV4-1	TRBD2	TGCGCCAGCAGCCAAGAAGTGGGGCGGGGGGGCCTGAGTACGCAGTATTTT	CASSQEVGRGGLSTQYF
TRBJ2-3	-	TRBV4-3	-	TGCGCCAGCAGCCAAGAACCTAGCGTAACAGATACGCAGTATTTT	CASSQEPSVTDTQYF
TRBJ2-2	-	TRBV6-5	-	TGTGCCAGCAGTTACGATTCGGGTACCGGGGAGCTGTTTTTT	CASSYDSGTGELFF
TRBJ1-4	many	TRBV19	TRBD1	TGTGCCAGTAGTCCGGGGACAGGGGGTGAAAAACTGTTTTTT	CASSPGTGGEKLFF
TRBJ2-5	-	TRBV5-1	TRBD2	TGCGCCAGCAGCTGGGGACTAGCGGGGGGCAACCAAGAGACCCAGTACTTC	CASSWGLAGGNQETQYF
TRBJ1-1	-	TRBV4-1	TRBD1	TGCGCCAGCAGCCAAAGACAGGGGGAAAAAAACACTGAAGCTTTCTTT	CASSQRQGEKNTEAFF
TRBJ2-7	-	TRBV29-1	TRBD2	TGCAGCGTTGGACTAGCGGGTAAAGAGCAGTACTTC	CSVGLAGKEQYF
TRBJ1-4	-	TRBV18	-	TGTGCCAACTCTCGGGATTTGGGTGAAAAACTGTTTTTT	CANSRDLGEKLFF
TRBJ1-6	-	TRBV10-3	TRBD1	TGTGCCATCAGCCGGGACAGGGATGTTAATTCACCCCTCCACTTT	CAISRDRDVNSPLHF
TRBJ2-2	once	TRBV6-1	-	TGTGCCAGCAGCCCCCGGGGGGCCGACGGGGAGCTGTTTTTT	CASSPRGADGELFF
TRBJ2-3	few	TRBV6-4	TRBD1	TGTGCCAGCAGTGAAGTAGGGACAGGGTCTGGGACAGATACGCAGTATTTT	CASSEVGTGSGTDTQYF
TRBJ1-2	-	TRBV27	-	TGTGCCAGCAGTGGGGCTGCAGGGGAGAGGGCTAACTATGGCTACACCTTC	CASSGAAGERANYGYTF
TRBJ1-1	-	TRBV27	-	TGTGCCAGCAGTTCCTCGAACACTGAAGCTTTCTTT	CASSSSNTEAFF
TRBJ2-1	-	TRBV6-6	-	TGTGCCAGCTTACAGGTGAGCTCCTACAATGAGCAGTTCTTC	CASLQVSSYNEQFF
TRBJ2-7	-	TRBV19	-	TGTGCCAGTAGTATAGAGTTGGCCGCGTGGAGGGAGCAGTACTTC	CASSIELAAWREQYF
TRBJ1-2	-	TRBV9	-	TGTGCCAGCCGAACGGGGAGCTATGGCTACACCTTC	CASRTGSYGYTF
TRBJ2-7	-	TRBV7-9	TRBD1	TGTGCCAGCAGGTCCGGGACAGGGGGCTCCGAGCAGTACTTC	CASRSGTGGSEQYF
TRBJ1-2	-	TRBV19	TRBD1	TGTGCCACCAAGGGTCAGGGGGCGGGTGGCTACACCTTC	CATKGQGAGGYTF
TRBJ1-5	-	TRBV9	-	TGTGCCAGCAGCGTAGGTCTGAGCAATCAGCCCCAGCATTTT	CASSVGLSNQPQHF
TRBJ2-5	-	TRBV2	TRBD2	TGTGCCAGCAGACGAGCGGGGACCCAAGAGACCCAGTACTTC	CASRRAGTQETQYF
TRBJ2-4	-	TRBV29-1	-	TGCAGCGTTTCCAGCCTCGCGGGAACGAACATTCAGTACTTC	CSVSSLAGTNIQYF
TRBJ2-7	-	TRBV6-5	TRBD2	TGTGCCAGCAGTTACGGCGGGACTAGTACCTACGAGCAGTACTTC	CASSYGGTSTYEQYF
TRBJ2-5	-	TRBV5-1	-	TGCGCCAGCAGTTATTCCGGGACATCGGAAGAGACCCAGTACTTC	CASSYSGTSEETQYF
TRBJ1-1	-	TRBV19	-	TGTGCCAGTAGACCCGGCCAGGGGTACACTGAAGCTTTCTTT	CASRPGQGYTEAFF
TRBJ1-5	-	TRBV28	-	TGTGCCAGCAGTTTTGCAGGAAATCAGCCCCAGCATTTT	CASSFAGNQPQHF
TRBJ2-5	few	TRBV2	TRBD1	TGTGCCAGCAGTAGGGACAGACAAGAGACCCAGTACTTC	CASSRDRQETQYF
TRBJ1-2	-	TRBV30	TRBD1	TGTGCCTGGAGCCGGACAGGGTCTAACTATGGCTACACCTTC	CAWSRTGSNYGYTF
TRBJ1-2	once	TRBV28	-	TGTGCCAGCAGTCGGGGTTACTATGGCTACACCTTC	CASSRGYYGYTF
TRBJ1-1	-	TRBV5-1	-	TGCGCCAGCAGTACCACAGGGATGAACACTGAAGCTTTCTTT	CASSTTGMNTEAFF
TRBJ2-1	-	TRBV7-6	TRBD2	TGTGCCAGCAGCTTAAGGCAGACTAGCGGCAATTACAATGAGCAGTTCTTC	CASSLRQTSGNYNEQFF
TRBJ2-5	-	TRBV5-1	TRBD1	TGCGCCAGCAGCTGGACAGGGCTGGGTGAGACCCAGTACTTC	CASSWTGLGETQYF
TRBJ2-2	few	TRBV5-1	-	TGCGCCAGCAGCTTGGTTAGTGAGGCCGGGGAGCTGTTTTTT	CASSLVSEAGELFF
TRBJ1-6	-	TRBV25-1	-	TGTGCCAGCAGTGGACTGGGGCAGGGCTATAATTCACCCCTCCACTTT	CASSGLGQGYNSPLHF